This paragraph covers one T cell receptor (beta chain) sequence. As yet, its antigen is unknown. This entry belongs to a study of shared clonotypes between healthy human individuals. Study context: The study enrolled two women and a few men aged 18 to 49. Study results and limitations: Rarefaction showed that sequencing of sorted subsets was incomplete (despite large depth). The authors expected sequencing depth to affect clonotype sharing among donors.

V was clipped by 6 bases and J by 1 base, with 13 bases between them. The CDR3 is made up of 15 amino acids. Germline V gives CDR1 KGHSH, CDR2 LQKENI. Donors were Caucasian adults residing in Nashville, Tennessee, USA. Generated by immunoSEQ multiplex PCR, the TCRdb table keeps only in-frame clones and is missing some. Found here are 2 million to 2.5 million clones, 93% of them singletons; the top ten hold approximately 0.35%. This chain joins TRBV18 and TRBJ2-1; possibly TRBD1 or TRBD2 for D (5 bases each). The sequence was collected from a man younger than 35 in good health. Some clones in this sample may be carry-over from other donors' samples. What was sequenced was naive CD4+ T cells from PBMCs. Regarding subset: CD45RA+ positively selected. CDR3 residues: CASSERDLSYNEQFF. The DNA of the CDR3 is TGTGCCAGCTCGGAACGGGACCTTTCCTACAATGAGCAGTTCTTC.